This entry features one TCR beta chain sequence. The antigen remains undetermined. The data are from a study of immune evolution from preneoplasia to lung adenocarcinoma. Germline V lookup: CDR1 ENHRY, CDR2 SYGVKD. The V and J ends lost 0 bases and 7 bases, in that order; junction bases with no gene match: 13. This CDR3 contains 18 residues. TCRdb's table, derived via immunoSEQ multiplex PCR, lists solely in-frame clones and lacks some. The sample lists about 5,800 clones, 75% to 85% occurring once. Study-wide findings and caveats: Top clone share appeared to fall from AAH through AIS, MIA, adenocarcinoma. Later-stage lesions seemingly showed higher T cell density and diversity than normal lung.

Between about 2014 and 2018, patients underwent resection in Japan or China. H&E slides confirmed each diagnosis, reviewed by two pathologists independently. The chain is built from TRBV10-3 and TRBJ2-2; 8 bases fit TRBD2. Sequencing was performed on FFPE adjacent normal lung tissue. The sequence came from a person aged 55 to 79 with lung adenocarcinoma. CDR3 protein: CAISESLGAGEVVGELFF. The DNA for the CDR3 is TGTGCCATCAGTGAGTCTTTAGGAGCGGGAGAAGTCGTCGGGGAGCTGTTTTTT.